This T cell receptor (beta chain) derives from a study of technical replicates of blood from a few donors. CDR3 length: 17 amino acids. Losses at the gene ends were 0 bases for V and 0 bases for J; bases not matched to a gene: 3. Germline V lookup: CDR1 MGHRA, CDR2 YSYEKL. Some clones are missing from TCRdb's copy, which holds only in-frame ones; the method was immunoSEQ multiplex PCR. This sample carries over 10,000 clones, 85% to 95% of them seen once, and the ten largest clones take about 7.4%. The specimen sequenced was PBMCs. This TCR was recovered from a human donor in good health. J is TRBJ2-2 and V is TRBV4-1; TRBD2 matches at 8 bases. The DNA for the CDR3 is TGCGCCAGCAGCCAAGATCGGCGGGAGGCGAACACCGGGGAGCTGTTTTTT. Amino acids: CASSQDRREANTGELFF.